Detailed here is one T cell receptor beta chain. The antigen remains unidentified. The data belong to a study of T cell responses to AZD1222 COVID-19 vaccine. TCRdb's copy holds only in-frame clones and misses some; the assay was immunoSEQ multiplex PCR. The sample carries roughly 91,000 clones, about nine tenths recorded once. Study-wide results and limits: Spike-wide vaccine-associated CD4 TCRs dominated at 160-218 and 743-854.

V was clipped by 5 bases and J by 4 bases; unmatched bases: 11. CDR1 is KGHSH, CDR2 LQKENI, per germline. The CDR3 has 16 amino acids. Source: peripheral blood, taken on day 0 of AZD1222 vaccination. This receptor was identified in an adult in good health. The rearrangement uses TRBV18 and TRBJ2-1, with 7 bases matching TRBD1. Here the CDR3 reads CASSLLRQGDYNEQFF. The CDR3 DNA follows: TGTGCCAGCTCATTACTAAGACAGGGTGATTACAATGAGCAGTTCTTC.